The 20 T cell receptor beta chains below were found in one sample sequenced in a study of blood T cell repertoires in COVID-19. Profiling relied on immunoSEQ multiplex PCR, and the TCRdb table lists in-frame clones only, not all of them. The table lists a few hundred thousand clones, 89% of them singletons. Sequenced input: peripheral blood. The receptors were gathered from a woman in her thirties or forties who had recovered from COVID-19.

The chain combines TRBV6-4 with TRBJ2-7, with 9 positions matching TRBD1. Germline CDR1 reads MRHNA; CDR2 reads SNTAGT. The CDR3 consists of 15 residues. With 5 bases clipped from V and 3 bases from J, the junction kept 8 bases outside the gene matches. The CDR3 loop is CASSCRDRAIYEQYF. CDR3 DNA sequence: TGTGCCAGCAGTTGCCGGGACAGGGCTATCTACGAGCAGTACTTC.

The chain has TRBV7-9 and TRBJ1-2; weak D call: TRBD1 (6 bases). With 1 base removed from V and 6 bases from J, the gap between germline ends came to 12 bases. The CDR3 is made up of 14 amino acids. The V gene's germline CDR1 is SEHNR and CDR2 FQNEAQ (reference sequence). The DNA for the CDR3 is TGTGCCAGCAGCTTAGTGGGACATGTCGATGGCTACACCTTC. It specifies CASSLVGHVDGYTF.

The chain links TRBV28 to TRBJ1-4, with 9 bases lining up with TRBD1. Germline V gene data show CDR1 as MDHEN and CDR2 as SYDVKM. The length of the CDR3 is 14 residues. The trim removed 3 bases at V and 7 bases at J, leaving 3 bases unmatched. The CDR3 reads CASSLTGGGEKLFF. DNA of the CDR3: TGTGCCAGCAGTTTGACAGGGGGTGGTGAAAAACTGTTTTTT.

This clone appeared a few times. This chain connects TRBV28 to TRBJ2-7; no firm D call. Per the germline V gene, CDR1 is MDHEN and CDR2 is SYDVKM. Trimming pared 6 bases from V and 3 bases from J, leaving 6 bases between. The CDR3 totals 11 residues. The CDR3 spells CASRQDYEQYF. The CDR3 bases are TGTGCCAGCAGACAAGACTACGAGCAGTACTTC.

The chain employs TRBV28 and TRBJ2-5; D might be TRBD2 (5 bases). Trimming pared 7 bases from V and 1 base from J, leaving 10 bases between. The CDR3 length is 13 residues. Per germline, CDR1 MDHEN and CDR2 SYDVKM. The CDR3, as DNA: TGTGCCAGCAAGCGGCGGTTCCAAGAGACCCAGTACTTC. Translation gives CASKRRFQETQYF.

In this sample, this clone turned up many times. The chain uses TRBV18 and TRBJ1-6; no firm D call. Trimming took 5 bases from V and 8 from J, leaving 10 bases between them. There are 13 residues in the CDR3. Per the germline V gene, CDR1 is KGHSH and CDR2 is LQKENI. CDR3: CASSSSSDSPLHF. CDR3 sequence (DNA): TGTGCCAGCTCATCCTCTTCGGATTCACCCCTCCACTTT.

J is TRBJ2-5 and V is TRBV5-4; 10 nucleotides line up with TRBD2. There are 14 residues in the CDR3. The germline CDR1 and CDR2 sequences are SGHNT and YYREEE (reference sequence). With 4 bases clipped from V and 2 bases from J, the junction kept 2 bases outside the gene matches. CDR3 DNA sequence: TGTGCCAGCAGCCAGCGGGGGGGTCAAGAGACCCAGTACTTC. It yields the protein CASSQRGGQETQYF.

The chain has TRBV14 and TRBJ2-1, with 13 bases aligning to TRBD2. V shed 0 bases, J shed 4 bases, and the junction held 3 bases outside the gene matches. The germline CDR1 and CDR2 sequences are SGHDN and FVKESK. The CDR3 consists of 17 residues. CDR3 amino acids: CASSQDRLAGGYNEQFF. The DNA of the CDR3 is TGTGCCAGCAGCCAAGACAGACTAGCGGGAGGTTACAATGAGCAGTTCTTC. Based on the CDR3 plus reference TRBV14 and TRBJ2-1, the full variable domain is EAGVTQFPSHSVIEKGQTVTLRCDPISGHDNLYWYRRVMGKEIKFLLHFVKESKQDESGMPNNRFLAERTGGTYSTLKVQPAELEDSGVYFCASSQDRLAGGYNEQFFGPGTRLTVL.

V gene TRBV30 combines with J gene TRBJ2-3; TRBD2 aligns across 10 bases. Per germline, CDR1 GTSNPN and CDR2 SVGIG (reference sequence). The V segment lost 0 bases and the J segment 4 bases; nucleotides outside the gene matches: 10. This CDR3 has 17 amino acids. CDR3 DNA: TGTGCCTGGAGTGTACTAGCGGGGAACCCTGGCCCAGATACGCAGTATTTT. Encoded protein: CAWSVLAGNPGPDTQYF.

The chain employs TRBV7-9 and TRBJ2-7, with D possibly matching TRBD1 (5 bases). Germline V gives CDR1 SEHNR, CDR2 FQNEAQ (reference sequence). V was trimmed by 2 bases and J by 6 bases, leaving 8 bases between them. There are 12 residues in the CDR3. CDR3: CASSLNRFEQYF. In DNA form, the CDR3 reads TGTGCCAGCAGCTTAAACAGGTTCGAGCAGTACTTC.

The J gene is TRBJ2-3, the V gene TRBV30; a possible D gene is TRBD1 (7 bases). This CDR3 spans 14 amino acids. Germline-derived CDR1 and CDR2 are GTSNPN and SVGIG (reference sequence). The V end lost 8 bases, the J end lost 0 bases, and 15 bases lay between the germline ends. The CDR3 here is CAGKTGTSTDTQYF. The CDR3, as DNA: TGTGCCGGAAAGACAGGGACTAGCACAGATACGCAGTATTTT.

This sequence joins TRBV18 and TRBJ1-1, with D unresolved. Deletions cut 5 bases from V and 0 bases from J, with 10 bases between. In germline, CDR1 is KGHSH, CDR2 LQKENI. This CDR3 contains 14 residues. The CDR3 sequence is CASSSVSVNTEAFF. The CDR3 DNA reads TGTGCCAGCTCAAGCGTTAGCGTGAACACTGAAGCTTTCTTT.

The J gene is TRBJ1-1, the V gene TRBV9; unclear D gene. V was pared by 0 bases and J by 6 bases, with 12 bases between. The CDR3 length is 14 residues. Per germline, CDR1 SGDLS and CDR2 YYNGEE. In nucleotides, the CDR3 is TGTGCCAGCAGCGTAGCCGGGTTTCCGGCTGAAGCTTTCTTT. The encoded protein is CASSVAGFPAEAFF. Combining the CDR3 with reference TRBV9 and TRBJ1-1 gives the whole variable domain DSGVTQTPKHLITATGQRVTLRCSPRSGDLSVYWYQQSLDQGLQFLIQYYNGEERAKGNILERFSAQQFPDLHSELNLSSLELGDSALYFCASSVAGFPAEAFFGQGTRLTVV.

V and J are TRBV6-5 and TRBJ1-1, with D possibly matching TRBD1 (5 bases). CDR1 and CDR2 (germline): MNHEY, SVGAGI. The CDR3 contains 13 residues. CDR3 coding DNA: TGTCCAACCCGGGGGGGGATGAACACTGAAGCTTTCTTT. Residues: CPTRGGMNTEAFF.

This clone was picked up a small number of times. The chain carries TRBV7-9 and TRBJ1-2; 7 nucleotides agree with TRBD1. Germline CDR1 reads SEHNR; CDR2 reads FQNEAQ (reference sequence). The CDR3 has 17 amino acids. V dropped 3 bases and J dropped 0; count of bases not matched to a gene: 10. In DNA form, the CDR3 reads TGTGCCAGCAGCTTGAAGCTCCGGGACAGAGCTAACTATGGCTACACCTTC. This sequence encodes CASSLKLRDRANYGYTF.

The V and J genes are TRBV6-2 or TRBV6-3 and TRBJ2-3, with unresolved D. The CDR3 length is 15 residues. V gave up 0 bases and J gave up 3 bases, with 10 bases separating them. Germline CDR1 and CDR2: MNHEY and SVGEGT. CDR3 coding DNA: TGTGCCAGCAGTTACTCAGTACAGACGACAGATACGCAGTATTTT. Translating gives CASSYSVQTTDTQYF.

The chain carries TRBV4-2 and TRBJ1-1; TRBD1 might be the D (5 bases). From germline, CDR1 is LGHNA and CDR2 YNFKEQ. There are 13 residues in the CDR3. V shed 6 bases and J shed 6 bases, with 14 bases lying between them. In nucleotides, the CDR3 is TGTGCCAGCAGTCGGGACTCTGTGGCTGAAGCTTTCTTT. Translated, it gives CASSRDSVAEAFF.

The chain joins TRBV11-3 to TRBJ2-1; 9 positions match TRBD2. The V gene end was trimmed by 5 bases and the J gene end by 5 bases; junction bases not matched to a gene: 10. This CDR3 is built from 16 residues. Germline V gene sequence: CDR1 SGHNT, CDR2 YENEEA. This CDR3 reads CASSRGVASGDNEQFF. The CDR3 DNA is TGTGCCAGCAGCCGAGGGGTGGCTAGCGGGGACAATGAGCAGTTCTTC.

CDR3: CASSTRTDRGEQYF. The CDR3 DNA reads TGCGCCAGCAGCACCCGCACCGACAGGGGTGAGCAGTACTTC. The J gene is TRBJ2-7, the V gene TRBV5-1, with 8 bases fitting TRBD1. CDR1 is SGHRS and CDR2 is YFSETQ in the germline V gene. This CDR3 is 14 amino acids long. The V and J ends lost 4 bases and 7 bases, in that order; junction bases with no gene match: 10.

CDR3 amino acids: CASSLVAPSSGGRTDTQYF. The DNA for the CDR3 is TGTGCCAGCAGTTTAGTGGCGCCCTCTAGCGGGGGACGCACAGATACGCAGTATTTT. The chain joins TRBV27 to TRBJ2-3; 10 bases align to TRBD2. Trimming cost V 2 bases and J 1 base; bases outside gene matches: 12. The germline gives CDR1 MNHEY, CDR2 SMNVEV (reference sequence). The CDR3 has 19 residues.